These T cell receptor beta chains were read from a single sample in a study of monozygotic twins with cystic fibrosis. Sequencing was performed with immunoSEQ multiplex PCR; in TCRdb, only in-frame clones are kept and a portion is missing. Here the sample spans around 20,000 clones, about 89% being singletons. Sequencing input: blood. The receptor set was obtained from a girl aged 2 to 10 with cystic fibrosis. The conserved cysteine and the conserved F or W are not part of the CDR3 here. D genes are given only for firm matches.

V gene: TRBV27; D gene: NA; J gene: TRBJ2-7; CDR3 protein: ASSVRDPDYEQY
V gene: TRBV10-1; D gene: NA; J gene: TRBJ2-5; CDR3 protein: ASSEPRLLQETQY
V gene: TRBV5-8; D gene: TRBD1; J gene: TRBJ2-1; CDR3 protein: ASSTIPGQRYNEQF
V gene: TRBV29-1; D gene: TRBD1; J gene: TRBJ1-2; CDR3 protein: SVRTGESNYGYT
V gene: TRBV27; D gene: TRBD1; J gene: TRBJ1-2; CDR3 protein: ASRGTGDYGYT
V gene: TRBV4-3; D gene: NA; J gene: TRBJ2-7; CDR3 protein: ASSTRASSYEQY
V gene: TRBV28; D gene: NA; J gene: TRBJ2-7; CDR3 protein: ASSAPGQTNEQY
V gene: TRBV5-4; D gene: NA; J gene: TRBJ2-2; CDR3 protein: ASSKYLGGAGTGELF
V gene: TRBV19; D gene: NA; J gene: TRBJ1-5; CDR3 protein: ASSRDRYLVSNQPQH
V gene: TRBV30; D gene: NA; J gene: TRBJ2-7; CDR3 protein: AWSVGGNTYEQY
V gene: TRBV7-2; D gene: NA; J gene: TRBJ1-5; CDR3 protein: ASSLPGNQPQH
V gene: TRBV7-9; D gene: NA; J gene: TRBJ2-1; CDR3 protein: ASSLGLAAYSYNEQF
V gene: TRBV9; D gene: TRBD1; J gene: TRBJ1-4; CDR3 protein: ASSVAGQGHEKLF
V gene: TRBV14; D gene: NA; J gene: TRBJ2-2; CDR3 protein: ASSQDRGRTGTGELF
V gene: TRBV7-9; D gene: TRBD2; J gene: TRBJ2-3; CDR3 protein: ASSPLAGGHARPDTQY
V gene: TRBV10-3; D gene: NA; J gene: TRBJ1-3; CDR3 protein: AISRASRKTGNTIY
V gene: TRBV5-1; D gene: TRBD2; J gene: TRBJ2-3; CDR3 protein: ASSLTGTSGTTDTQY
V gene: TRBV7-2; D gene: NA; J gene: TRBJ1-2; CDR3 protein: ASSLFSSGIEGYT
V gene: TRBV4-1; D gene: NA; J gene: TRBJ1-3; CDR3 protein: ASSQAQPGNTIY
V gene: TRBV5-1; D gene: NA; J gene: TRBJ1-4; CDR3 protein: ASSDGQNNEKLF